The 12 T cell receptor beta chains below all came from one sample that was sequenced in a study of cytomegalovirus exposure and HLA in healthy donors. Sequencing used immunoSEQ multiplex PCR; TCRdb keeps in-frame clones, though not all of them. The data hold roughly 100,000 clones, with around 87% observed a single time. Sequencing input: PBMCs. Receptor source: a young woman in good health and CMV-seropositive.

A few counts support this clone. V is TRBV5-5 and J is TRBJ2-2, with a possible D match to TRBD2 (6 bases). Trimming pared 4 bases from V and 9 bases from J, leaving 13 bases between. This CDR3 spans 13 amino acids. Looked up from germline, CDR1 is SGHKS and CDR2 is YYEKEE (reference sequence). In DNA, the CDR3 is TGTGCCAGCAGCCCGGGACTGACCAGGGAGCTGTTTTTT. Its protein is CASSPGLTRELFF.

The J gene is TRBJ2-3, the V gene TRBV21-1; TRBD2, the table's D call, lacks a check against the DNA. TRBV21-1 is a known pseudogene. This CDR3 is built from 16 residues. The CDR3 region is CASSKDARATTDTQYF. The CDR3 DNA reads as TGTGCCAGCAGCAAAGACGCGCGGGCCACCACAGATACGCAGTATTTT.

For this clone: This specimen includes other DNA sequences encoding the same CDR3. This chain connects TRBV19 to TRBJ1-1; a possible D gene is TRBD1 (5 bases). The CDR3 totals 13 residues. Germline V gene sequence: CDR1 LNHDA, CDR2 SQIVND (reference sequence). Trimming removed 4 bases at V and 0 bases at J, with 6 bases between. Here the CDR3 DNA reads TGTGCCAGTAGTACAGGGCTGAACACTGAAGCTTTCTTT. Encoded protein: CASSTGLNTEAFF.

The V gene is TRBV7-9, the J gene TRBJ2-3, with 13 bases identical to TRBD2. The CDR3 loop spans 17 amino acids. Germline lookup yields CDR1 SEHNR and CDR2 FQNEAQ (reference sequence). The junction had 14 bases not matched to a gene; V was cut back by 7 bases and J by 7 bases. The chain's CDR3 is CASNILAGGSPAYTQYF. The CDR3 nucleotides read TGTGCCAGCAACATACTAGCGGGGGGGTCCCCGGCCTATACGCAGTATTTT.

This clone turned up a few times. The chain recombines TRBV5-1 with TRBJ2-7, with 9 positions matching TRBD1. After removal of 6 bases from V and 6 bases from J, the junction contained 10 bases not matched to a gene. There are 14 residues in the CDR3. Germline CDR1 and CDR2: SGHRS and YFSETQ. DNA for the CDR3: TGCGCCAGCAACCCGACAGGGGGAATGGGCGAGCAGTACTTC. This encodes CASNPTGGMGEQYF.

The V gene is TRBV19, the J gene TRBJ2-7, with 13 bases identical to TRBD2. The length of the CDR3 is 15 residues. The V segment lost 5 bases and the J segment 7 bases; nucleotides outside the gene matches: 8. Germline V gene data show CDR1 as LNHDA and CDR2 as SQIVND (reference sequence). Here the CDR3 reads CASSPRTSGRSEQYF. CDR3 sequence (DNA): TGTGCCAGTAGTCCTCGGACTAGCGGGAGAAGTGAGCAGTACTTC.

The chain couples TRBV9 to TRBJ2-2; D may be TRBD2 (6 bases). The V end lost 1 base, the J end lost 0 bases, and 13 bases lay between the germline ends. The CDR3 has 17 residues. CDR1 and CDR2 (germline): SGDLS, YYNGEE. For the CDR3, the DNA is TGTGCCAGCAGCGTAATCAGCGGACTAACGAACACCGGGGAGCTGTTTTTT. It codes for CASSVISGLTNTGELFF. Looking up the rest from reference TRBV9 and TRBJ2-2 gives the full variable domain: DSGVTQTPKHLITATGQRVTLRCSPRSGDLSVYWYQQSLDQGLQFLIQYYNGEERAKGNILERFSAQQFPDLHSELNLSSLELGDSALYFCASSVISGLTNTGELFFGEGSRLTVL.

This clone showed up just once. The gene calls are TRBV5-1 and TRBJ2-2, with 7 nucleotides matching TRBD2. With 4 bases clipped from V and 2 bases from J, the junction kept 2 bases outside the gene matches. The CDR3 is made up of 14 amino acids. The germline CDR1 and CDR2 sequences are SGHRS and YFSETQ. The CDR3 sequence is CASSPGGNTGELFF. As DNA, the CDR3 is TGCGCCAGCAGCCCGGGGGGAAACACCGGGGAGCTGTTTTTT.

The CDR3 nucleotides read TGCGCCAGCAGCGGGGGACTAGCACGAGCTATCGGAACTATCAATGAGCAGTTCTTC. Translating it yields CASSGGLARAIGTINEQFF. The chain combines TRBV5-1 with TRBJ2-1, with 9 bases fitting TRBD2. Unmatched junction bases numbered 20, after V lost 4 bases and J lost 6 bases. The CDR3 consists of 19 residues. Germline values: CDR1 SGHRS, CDR2 YFSETQ.

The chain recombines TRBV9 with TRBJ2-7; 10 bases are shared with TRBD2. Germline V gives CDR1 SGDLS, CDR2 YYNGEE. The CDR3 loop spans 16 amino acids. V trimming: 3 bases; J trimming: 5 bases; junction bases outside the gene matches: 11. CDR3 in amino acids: CASSGRAGGIINEQYF. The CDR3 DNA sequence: TGTGCCAGCAGCGGTCGAGCGGGAGGGATTATCAACGAGCAGTACTTC.

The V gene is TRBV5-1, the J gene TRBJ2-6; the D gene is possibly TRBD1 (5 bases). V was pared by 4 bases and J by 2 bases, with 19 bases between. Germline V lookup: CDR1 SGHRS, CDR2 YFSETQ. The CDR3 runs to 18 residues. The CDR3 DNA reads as TGCGCCAGCAGCACCCCCGGTGGCAGGGCAGCTGGGGCCAACGTCCTGACTTTC. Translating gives CASSTPGGRAAGANVLTF.

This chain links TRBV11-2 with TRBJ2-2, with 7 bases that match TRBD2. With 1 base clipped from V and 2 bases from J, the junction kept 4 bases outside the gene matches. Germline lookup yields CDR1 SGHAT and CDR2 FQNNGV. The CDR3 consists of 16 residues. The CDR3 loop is CASSLVSGTNTGELFF. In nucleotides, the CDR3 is TGTGCCAGCAGCTTAGTGAGCGGGACCAACACCGGGGAGCTGTTTTTT.